Many counts were recorded for the clone carrying this T cell receptor (beta chain). Its specificity is unknown. These data are taken from a study of neurological immune-mediated disorders. A single record per CDR3 protein comes from TCRdb applying MiXCR to the 5' RACE reads. The table shows about 52,000 distinct CDR3 sequences, with less than 4% occurring only once. The unsorted libraries were generated from a total of 2 million PBMCs, which had been stored in RNAlater at -80 C. Study outcomes and limitations: CDR3 amino acid sequences of expanded clones were not shared across subjects, a result suggesting private repertoires in all groups. HTLV-1-associated myelopathy displayed the greatest TCR clonal expansion, and multiple sclerosis exhibited the smallest, lower than that of healthy controls. When grouped phylogenetically, the repertoires of 18 of the 34 multiple sclerosis patients fell together in one related-CDR3 cluster, which is a possible signature.

CDR1 and CDR2 from the germline V gene are MGHDK and SYGVNS. V lost 6 bases and J lost 3; bases outside the gene matches: 1. This CDR3 spans 13 amino acids. Material: PBMCs. The TCR comes from a man between 60 and 75 years old with multiple sclerosis. The chain links TRBV25-1 to TRBJ2-3; 9 positions agree with TRBD1. The CDR3 protein is CASRGQGTDTQYF. Written as DNA, the CDR3 is TGTGCCAGCAGGGGACAGGGTACAGATACGCAGTATTTT.